This T cell receptor (beta chain) stems from a study of blood T cell repertoires in COVID-19. Study context: Material from acute and convalescent COVID-19 was sourced from the United States, Italy and Spain. In each case, the material was cDNA or gDNA derived from T cells, B-cell-depleted T cells, or PBMCs.

Per germline, CDR1 LGHDT and CDR2 YNNKEL (reference sequence). The CDR3 totals 14 residues. Trimming left V 6 bases short and J 3 bases short, with 11 bases between. As originally analysed: Amplification with reference gene primers provided the estimates of nucleated cell counts. Sequencing was performed with immunoSEQ multiplex PCR; in TCRdb, only in-frame clones are kept and a portion is missing. The V and J calls and clone size come from that table; D and trimming were worked out from the DNA. Of 45,000 to 70,000 clones in the sample, approximately 78% are singletons; the top ten hold roughly 8.7%.

This receptor was obtained from a woman older than 75 with acute or convalescent COVID-19. This chain uses TRBV3-1 (or the pseudogene TRBV3-2) with TRBJ2-2, with unresolved D. The sequenced sample consisted of peripheral blood. As DNA, the CDR3 is TGTGCCAGCAGTCCCCTCCCCGACACCGGGGAGCTGTTTTTT. It encodes CASSPLPDTGELFF.